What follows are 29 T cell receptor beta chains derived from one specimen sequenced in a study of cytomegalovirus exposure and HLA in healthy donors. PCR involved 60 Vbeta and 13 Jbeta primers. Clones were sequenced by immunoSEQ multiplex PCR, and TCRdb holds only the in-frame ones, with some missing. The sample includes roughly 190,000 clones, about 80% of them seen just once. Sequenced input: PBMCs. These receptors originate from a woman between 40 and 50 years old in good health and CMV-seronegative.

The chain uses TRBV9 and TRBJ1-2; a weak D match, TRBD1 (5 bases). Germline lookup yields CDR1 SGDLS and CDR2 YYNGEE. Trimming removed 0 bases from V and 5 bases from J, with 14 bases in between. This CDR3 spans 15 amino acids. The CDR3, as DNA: TGTGCCAGCAGCGTAGATCTACAGGTCTGGTATGGCTACACCTTC. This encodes CASSVDLQVWYGYTF.

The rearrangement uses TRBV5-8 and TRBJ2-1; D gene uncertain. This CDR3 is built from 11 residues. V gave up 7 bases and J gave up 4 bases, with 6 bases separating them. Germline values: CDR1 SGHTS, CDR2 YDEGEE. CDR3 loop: CASYRYNEQFF. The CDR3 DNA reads TGTGCCAGCTATCGGTACAATGAGCAGTTCTTC. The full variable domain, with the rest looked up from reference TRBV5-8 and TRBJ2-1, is EAGVTQSPTHLIKTRGQQATLRCSPISGHTSVYWYQQALGLGLQFLLWYDEGEERNRGNFPPRFSGRQFPNYSSELNVNALELEDSALYLCASYRYNEQFFGPGTRLTVL.

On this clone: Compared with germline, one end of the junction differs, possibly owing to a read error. The CDR3 here is CASSYYDRSNEQFF. In nucleotides, the CDR3 is TGTGCTAGCAGTTATTATGACAGGTCCAATGAGCAGTTCTTC. The chain links TRBV6-5 to TRBJ2-1, with a weak D call TRBD1 (6 bases). Looked up from germline, CDR1 is MNHEY and CDR2 is SVGAGI. The CDR3 runs to 14 residues.

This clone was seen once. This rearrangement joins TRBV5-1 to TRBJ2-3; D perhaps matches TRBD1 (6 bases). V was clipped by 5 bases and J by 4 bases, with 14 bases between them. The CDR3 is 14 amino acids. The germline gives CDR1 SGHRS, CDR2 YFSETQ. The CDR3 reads CASSPGTSPDTQYF. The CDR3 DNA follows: TGCGCCAGCAGTCCTGGGACATCCCCAGATACGCAGTATTTT. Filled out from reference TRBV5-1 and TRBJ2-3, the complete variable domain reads KAGVTQTPRYLIKTRGQQVTLSCSPISGHRSVSWYQQTPGQGLQFLFEYFSETQRNKGNFPGRFSGRQFSNSRSEMNVSTLELGDSALYLCASSPGTSPDTQYFGPGTRLTVL.

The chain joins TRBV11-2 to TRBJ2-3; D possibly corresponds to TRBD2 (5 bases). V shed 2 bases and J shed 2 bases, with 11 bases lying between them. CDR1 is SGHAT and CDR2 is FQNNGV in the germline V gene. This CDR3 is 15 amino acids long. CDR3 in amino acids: CASSLMSGTTDTQYF. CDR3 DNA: TGTGCCAGCAGCTTAATGAGCGGTACCACAGATACGCAGTATTTT.

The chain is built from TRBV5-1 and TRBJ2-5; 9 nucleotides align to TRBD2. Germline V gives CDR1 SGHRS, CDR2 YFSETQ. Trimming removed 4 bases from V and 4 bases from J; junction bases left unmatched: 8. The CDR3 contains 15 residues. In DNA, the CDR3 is TGCGCCAGCAGCCCTAGCGGGATCGGGGGAGAGACCCAGTACTTC. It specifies CASSPSGIGGETQYF. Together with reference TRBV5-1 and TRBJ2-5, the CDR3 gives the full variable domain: KAGVTQTPRYLIKTRGQQVTLSCSPISGHRSVSWYQQTPGQGLQFLFEYFSETQRNKGNFPGRFSGRQFSNSRSEMNVSTLELGDSALYLCASSPSGIGGETQYFGPGTRLLVL.

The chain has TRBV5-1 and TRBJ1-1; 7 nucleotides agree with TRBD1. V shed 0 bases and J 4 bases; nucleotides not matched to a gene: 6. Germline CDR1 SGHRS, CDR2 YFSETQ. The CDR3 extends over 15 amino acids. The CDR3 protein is CASSLAVAGGTEAFF. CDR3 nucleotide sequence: TGCGCCAGCAGCTTGGCGGTAGCAGGGGGCACTGAAGCTTTCTTT.

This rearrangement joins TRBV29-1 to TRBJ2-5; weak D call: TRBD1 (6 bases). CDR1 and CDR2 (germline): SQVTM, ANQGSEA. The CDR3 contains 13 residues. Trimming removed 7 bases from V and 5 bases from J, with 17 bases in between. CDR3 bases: TGCAGCGCCGTACAAGGGGGTATGGAGACCCAGTACTTC. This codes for CSAVQGGMETQYF.

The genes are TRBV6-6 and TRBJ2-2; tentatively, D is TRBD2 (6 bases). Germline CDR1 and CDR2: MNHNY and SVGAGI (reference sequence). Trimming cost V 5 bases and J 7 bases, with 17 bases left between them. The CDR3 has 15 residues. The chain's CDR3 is CASSDWRAGIGELFF. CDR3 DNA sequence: TGTGCCAGCAGTGACTGGAGGGCGGGGATCGGGGAGCTGTTTTTT.

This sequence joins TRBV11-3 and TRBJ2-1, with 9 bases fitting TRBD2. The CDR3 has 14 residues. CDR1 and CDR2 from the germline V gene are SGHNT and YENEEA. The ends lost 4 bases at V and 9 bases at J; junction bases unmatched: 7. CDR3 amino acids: CASSYPAGGVEQFF. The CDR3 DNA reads TGTGCCAGCAGCTATCCAGCGGGAGGTGTTGAGCAGTTCTTC.

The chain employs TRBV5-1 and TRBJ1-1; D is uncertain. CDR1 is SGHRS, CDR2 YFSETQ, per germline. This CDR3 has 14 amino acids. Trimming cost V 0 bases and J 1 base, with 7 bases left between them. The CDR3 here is CASSLAQTNTEAFF. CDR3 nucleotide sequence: TGCGCCAGCAGCTTGGCACAGACGAACACTGAAGCTTTCTTT.

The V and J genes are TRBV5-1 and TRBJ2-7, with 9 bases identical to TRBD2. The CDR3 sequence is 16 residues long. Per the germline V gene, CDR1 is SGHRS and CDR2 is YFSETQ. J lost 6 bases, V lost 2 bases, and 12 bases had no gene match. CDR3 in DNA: TGCGCCAGCAGCTTTAGCGGGAGCTCCCAGGTGGGCGAGCAGTACTTC. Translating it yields CASSFSGSSQVGEQYF.

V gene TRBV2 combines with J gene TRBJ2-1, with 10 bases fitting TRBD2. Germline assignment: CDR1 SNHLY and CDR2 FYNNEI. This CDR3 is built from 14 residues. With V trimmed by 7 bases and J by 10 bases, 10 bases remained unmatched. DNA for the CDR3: TGTGCCAGCAACGTGCTAGCGGGAGTAAAAGAGCAGTTCTTC. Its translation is CASNVLAGVKEQFF.

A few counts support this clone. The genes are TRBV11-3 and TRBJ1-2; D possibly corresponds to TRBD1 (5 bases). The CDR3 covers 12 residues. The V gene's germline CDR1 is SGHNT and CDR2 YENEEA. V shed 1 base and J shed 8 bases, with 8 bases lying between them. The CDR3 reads CASSLVRGGYTF. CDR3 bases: TGTGCCAGCAGCTTAGTAAGGGGCGGCTACACCTTC.

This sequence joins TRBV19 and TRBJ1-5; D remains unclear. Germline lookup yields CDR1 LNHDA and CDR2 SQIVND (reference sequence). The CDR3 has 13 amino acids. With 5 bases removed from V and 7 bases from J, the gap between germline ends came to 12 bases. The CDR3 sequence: CASSAYSWQPQHF. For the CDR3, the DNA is TGTGCCAGTAGTGCCTATAGCTGGCAGCCCCAGCATTTT.

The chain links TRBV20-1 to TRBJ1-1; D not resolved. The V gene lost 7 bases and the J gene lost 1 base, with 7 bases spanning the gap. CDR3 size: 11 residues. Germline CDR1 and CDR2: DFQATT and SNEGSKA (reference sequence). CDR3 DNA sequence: TGCAGTGGACTAACGAACACTGAAGCTTTCTTT. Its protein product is CSGLTNTEAFF.

The DNA for the CDR3 is TGTGCCAGCAGTGATCCACAGGTGGAGACCCAGTACTTC. Translated: CASSDPQVETQYF. This chain connects TRBV2 to TRBJ2-5, with D perhaps TRBD1 (5 bases). The CDR3 length is 13 residues. Germline V gene sequence: CDR1 SNHLY, CDR2 FYNNEI. Trimming left V 3 bases short and J 5 bases short, with 10 bases between. Full variable domain (outside the CDR3, taken from reference TRBV2 and TRBJ2-5): EPEVTQTPSHQVTQMGQEVILRCVPISNHLYFYWYRQILGQKVEFLVSFYNNEISEKSEIFDDQFSVERPDGSNFTLKIRSTKLEDSAMYFCASSDPQVETQYFGPGTRLLVL.

In DNA form, the CDR3 reads TGTGCCAGCAGTAAACTAGCGGGGGTCTACAATGAGCAGTTCTTC. As protein: CASSKLAGVYNEQFF. J is TRBJ2-1 and V is TRBV6-4; 11 bases align to TRBD2. This CDR3 comprises 15 residues. V shed 5 bases, J shed 3 bases, and the junction held 3 bases outside the gene matches. CDR1 is MRHNA and CDR2 is SNTAGT in the germline V gene.

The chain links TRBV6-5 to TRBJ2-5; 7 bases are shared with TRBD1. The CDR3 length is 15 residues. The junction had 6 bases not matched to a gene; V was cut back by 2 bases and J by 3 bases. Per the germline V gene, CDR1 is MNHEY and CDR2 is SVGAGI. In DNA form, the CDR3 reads TGTGCCAGCAGTTACACCGGGACAGCTAAAGAGACCCAGTACTTC. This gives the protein CASSYTGTAKETQYF.

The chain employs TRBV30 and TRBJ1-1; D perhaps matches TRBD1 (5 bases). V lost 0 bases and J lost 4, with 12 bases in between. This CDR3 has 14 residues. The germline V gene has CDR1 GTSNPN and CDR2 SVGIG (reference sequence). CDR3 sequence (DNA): TGTGCCTGGAGTGTCCCAGGGATGATCACTGAAGCTTTCTTT. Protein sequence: CAWSVPGMITEAFF.

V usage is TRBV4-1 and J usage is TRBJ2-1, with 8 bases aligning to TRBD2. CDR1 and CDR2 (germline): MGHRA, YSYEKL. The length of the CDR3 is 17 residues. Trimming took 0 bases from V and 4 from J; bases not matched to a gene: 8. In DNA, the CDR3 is TGCGCCAGCAGCCAAGATCCTAGCGGGCCCCCTTACAATGAGCAGTTCTTC. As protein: CASSQDPSGPPYNEQFF.

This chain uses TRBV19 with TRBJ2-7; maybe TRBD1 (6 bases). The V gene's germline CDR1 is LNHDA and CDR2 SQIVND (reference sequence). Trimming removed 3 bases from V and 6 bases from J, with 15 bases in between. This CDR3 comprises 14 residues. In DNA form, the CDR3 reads TGTGCCAGTAGTATGAGTAACAGGGCGTCCGAGCAGTACTTC. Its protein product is CASSMSNRASEQYF.

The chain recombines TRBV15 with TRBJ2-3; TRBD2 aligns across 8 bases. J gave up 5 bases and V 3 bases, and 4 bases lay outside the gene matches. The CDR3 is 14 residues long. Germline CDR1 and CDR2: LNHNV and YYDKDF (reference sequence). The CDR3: CATSRDLAGDTQYF. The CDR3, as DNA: TGTGCCACCAGCAGGGACCTAGCGGGAGATACGCAGTATTTT.

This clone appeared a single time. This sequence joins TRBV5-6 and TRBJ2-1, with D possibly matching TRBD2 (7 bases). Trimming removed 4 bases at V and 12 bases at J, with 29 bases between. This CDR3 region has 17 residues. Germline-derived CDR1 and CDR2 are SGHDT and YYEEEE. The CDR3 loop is CASSPLGGRVGNMGQFF. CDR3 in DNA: TGTGCCAGCAGCCCCCTGGGGGGGCGGGTGGGAAACATGGGGCAGTTCTTC.

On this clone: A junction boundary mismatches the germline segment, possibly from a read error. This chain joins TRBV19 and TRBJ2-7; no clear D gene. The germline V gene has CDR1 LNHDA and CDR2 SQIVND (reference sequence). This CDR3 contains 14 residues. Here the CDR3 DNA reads TGTGCCAGTAGTATAGGTATTAGCTCCAACGAGCAGTACTTC. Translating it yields CASSIGISSNEQYF.

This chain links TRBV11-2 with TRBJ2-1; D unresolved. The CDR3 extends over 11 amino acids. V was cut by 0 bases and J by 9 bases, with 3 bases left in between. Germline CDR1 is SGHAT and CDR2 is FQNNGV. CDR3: CASSLESEQFF. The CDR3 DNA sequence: TGTGCCAGCAGCTTAGAGAGTGAGCAGTTCTTC.

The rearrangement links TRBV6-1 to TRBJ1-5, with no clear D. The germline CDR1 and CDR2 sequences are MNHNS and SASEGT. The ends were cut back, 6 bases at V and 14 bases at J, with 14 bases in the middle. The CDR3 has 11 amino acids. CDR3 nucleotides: TGTGCCAGCAGGGGTGTTGAAGGAGAGCATTTT. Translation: CASRGVEGEHF.

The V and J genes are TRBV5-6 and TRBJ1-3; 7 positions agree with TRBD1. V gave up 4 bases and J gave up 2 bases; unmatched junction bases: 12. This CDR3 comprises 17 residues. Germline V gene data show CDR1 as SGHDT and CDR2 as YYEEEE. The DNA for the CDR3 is TGTGCCAGCAGCGCGGGACAGAGGGCTCTTCCTGGAAACACCATATATTTT. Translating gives CASSAGQRALPGNTIYF. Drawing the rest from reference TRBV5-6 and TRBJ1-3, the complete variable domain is DAGVTQSPTHLIKTRGQQVTLRCSPKSGHDTVSWYQQALGQGPQFIFQYYEEEERQRGNFPDRFSGHQFPNYSSELNVNALLLGDSALYLCASSAGQRALPGNTIYFGEGSWLTVV.

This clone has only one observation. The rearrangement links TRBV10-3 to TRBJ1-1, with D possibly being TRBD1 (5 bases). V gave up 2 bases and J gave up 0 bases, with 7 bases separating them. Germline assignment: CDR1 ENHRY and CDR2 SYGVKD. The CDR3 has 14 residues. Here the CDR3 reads CAISERGMNTEAFF. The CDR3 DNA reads TGTGCCATCAGTGAGAGGGGCATGAACACTGAAGCTTTCTTT.